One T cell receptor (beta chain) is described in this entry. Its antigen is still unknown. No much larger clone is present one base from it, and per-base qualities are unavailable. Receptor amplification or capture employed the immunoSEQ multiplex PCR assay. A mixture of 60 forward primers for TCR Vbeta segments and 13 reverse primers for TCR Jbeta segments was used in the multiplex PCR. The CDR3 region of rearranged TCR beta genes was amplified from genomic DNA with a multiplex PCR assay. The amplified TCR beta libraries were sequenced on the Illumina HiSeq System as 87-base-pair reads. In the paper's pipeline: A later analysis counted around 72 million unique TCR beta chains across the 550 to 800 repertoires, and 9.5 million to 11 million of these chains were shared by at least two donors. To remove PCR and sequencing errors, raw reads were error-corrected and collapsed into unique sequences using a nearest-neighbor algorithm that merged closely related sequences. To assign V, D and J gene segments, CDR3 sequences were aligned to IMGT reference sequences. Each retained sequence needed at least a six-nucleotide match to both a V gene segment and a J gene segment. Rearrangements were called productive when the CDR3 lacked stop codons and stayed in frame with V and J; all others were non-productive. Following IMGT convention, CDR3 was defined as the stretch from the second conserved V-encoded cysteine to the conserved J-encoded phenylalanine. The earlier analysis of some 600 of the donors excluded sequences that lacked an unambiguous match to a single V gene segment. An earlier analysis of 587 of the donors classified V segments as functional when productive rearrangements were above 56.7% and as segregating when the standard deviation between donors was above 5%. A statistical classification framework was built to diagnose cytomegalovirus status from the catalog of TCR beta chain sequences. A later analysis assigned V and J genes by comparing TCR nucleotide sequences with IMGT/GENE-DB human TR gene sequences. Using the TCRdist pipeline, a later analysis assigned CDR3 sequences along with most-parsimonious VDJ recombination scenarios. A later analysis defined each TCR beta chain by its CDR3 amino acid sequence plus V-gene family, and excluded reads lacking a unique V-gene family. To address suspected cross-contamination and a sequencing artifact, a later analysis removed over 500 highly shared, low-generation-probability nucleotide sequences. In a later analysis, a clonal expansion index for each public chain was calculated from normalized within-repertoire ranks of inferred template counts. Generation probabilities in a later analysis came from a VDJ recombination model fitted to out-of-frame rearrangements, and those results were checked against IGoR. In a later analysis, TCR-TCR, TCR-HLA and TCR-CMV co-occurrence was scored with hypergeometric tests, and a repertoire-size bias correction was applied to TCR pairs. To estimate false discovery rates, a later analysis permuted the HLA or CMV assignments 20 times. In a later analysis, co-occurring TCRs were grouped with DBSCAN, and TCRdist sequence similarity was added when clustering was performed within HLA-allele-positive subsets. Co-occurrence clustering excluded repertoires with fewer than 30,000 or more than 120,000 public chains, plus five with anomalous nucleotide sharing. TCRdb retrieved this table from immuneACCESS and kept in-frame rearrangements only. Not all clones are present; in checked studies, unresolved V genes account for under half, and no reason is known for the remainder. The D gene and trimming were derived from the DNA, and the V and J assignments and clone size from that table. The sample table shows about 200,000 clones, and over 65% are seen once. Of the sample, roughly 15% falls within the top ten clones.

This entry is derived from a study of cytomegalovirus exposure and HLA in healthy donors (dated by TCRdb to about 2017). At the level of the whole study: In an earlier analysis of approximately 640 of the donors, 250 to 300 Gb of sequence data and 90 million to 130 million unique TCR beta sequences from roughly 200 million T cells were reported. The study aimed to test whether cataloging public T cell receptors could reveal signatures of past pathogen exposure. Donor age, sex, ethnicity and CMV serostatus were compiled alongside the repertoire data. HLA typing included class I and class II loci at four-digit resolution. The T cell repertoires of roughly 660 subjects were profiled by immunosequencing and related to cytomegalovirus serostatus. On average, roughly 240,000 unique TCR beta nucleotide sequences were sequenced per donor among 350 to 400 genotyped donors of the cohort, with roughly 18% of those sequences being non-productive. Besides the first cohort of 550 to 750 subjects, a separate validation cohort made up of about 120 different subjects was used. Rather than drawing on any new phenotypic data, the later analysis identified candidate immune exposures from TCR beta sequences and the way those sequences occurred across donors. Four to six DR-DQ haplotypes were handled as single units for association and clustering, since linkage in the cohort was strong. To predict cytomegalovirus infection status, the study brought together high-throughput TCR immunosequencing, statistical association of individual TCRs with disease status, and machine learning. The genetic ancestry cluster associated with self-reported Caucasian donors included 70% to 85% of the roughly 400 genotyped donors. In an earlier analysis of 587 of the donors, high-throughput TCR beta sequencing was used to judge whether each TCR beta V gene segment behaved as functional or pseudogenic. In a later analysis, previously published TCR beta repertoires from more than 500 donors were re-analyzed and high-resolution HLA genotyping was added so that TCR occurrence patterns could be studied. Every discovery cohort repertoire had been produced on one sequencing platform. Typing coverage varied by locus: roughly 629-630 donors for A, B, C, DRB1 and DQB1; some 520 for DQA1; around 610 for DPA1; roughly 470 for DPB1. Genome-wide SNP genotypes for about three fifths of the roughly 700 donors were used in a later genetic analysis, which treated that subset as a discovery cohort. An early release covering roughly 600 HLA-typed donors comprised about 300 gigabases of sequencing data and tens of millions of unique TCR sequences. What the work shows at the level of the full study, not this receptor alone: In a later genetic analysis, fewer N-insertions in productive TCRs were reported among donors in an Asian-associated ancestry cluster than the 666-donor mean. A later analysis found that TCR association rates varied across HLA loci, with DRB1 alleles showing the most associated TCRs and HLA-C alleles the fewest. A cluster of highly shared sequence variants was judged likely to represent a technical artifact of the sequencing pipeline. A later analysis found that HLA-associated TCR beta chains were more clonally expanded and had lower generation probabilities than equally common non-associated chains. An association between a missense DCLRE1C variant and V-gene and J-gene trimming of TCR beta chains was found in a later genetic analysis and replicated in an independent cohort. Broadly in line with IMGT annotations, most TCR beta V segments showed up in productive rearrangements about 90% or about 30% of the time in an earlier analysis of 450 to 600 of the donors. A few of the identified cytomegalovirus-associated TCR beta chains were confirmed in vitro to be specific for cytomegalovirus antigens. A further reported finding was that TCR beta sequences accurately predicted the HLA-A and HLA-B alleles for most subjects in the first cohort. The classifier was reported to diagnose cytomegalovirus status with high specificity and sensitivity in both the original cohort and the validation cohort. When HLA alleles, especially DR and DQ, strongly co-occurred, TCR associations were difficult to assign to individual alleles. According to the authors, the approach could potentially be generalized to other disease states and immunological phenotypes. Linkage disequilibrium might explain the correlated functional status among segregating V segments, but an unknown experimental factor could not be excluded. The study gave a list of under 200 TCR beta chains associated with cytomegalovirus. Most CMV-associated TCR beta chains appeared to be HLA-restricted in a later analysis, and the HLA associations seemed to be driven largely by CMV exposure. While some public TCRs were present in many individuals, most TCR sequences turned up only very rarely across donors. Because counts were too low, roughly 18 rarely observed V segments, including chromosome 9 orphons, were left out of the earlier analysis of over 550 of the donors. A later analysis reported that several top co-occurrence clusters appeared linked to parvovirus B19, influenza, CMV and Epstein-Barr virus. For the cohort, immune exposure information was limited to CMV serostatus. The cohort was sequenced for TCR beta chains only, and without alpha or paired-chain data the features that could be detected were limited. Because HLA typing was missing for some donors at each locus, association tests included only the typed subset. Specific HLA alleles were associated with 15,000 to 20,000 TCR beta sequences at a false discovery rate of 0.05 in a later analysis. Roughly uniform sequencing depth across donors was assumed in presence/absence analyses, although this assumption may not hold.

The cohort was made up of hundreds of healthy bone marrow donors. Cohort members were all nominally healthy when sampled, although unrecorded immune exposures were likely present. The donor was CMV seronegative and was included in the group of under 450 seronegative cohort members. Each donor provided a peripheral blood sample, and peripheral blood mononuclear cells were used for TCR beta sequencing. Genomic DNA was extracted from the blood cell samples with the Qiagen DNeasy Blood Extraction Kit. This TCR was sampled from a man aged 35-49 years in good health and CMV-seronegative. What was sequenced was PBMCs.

CDR3 sequence: CASSPIQGFF. Read as DNA, the sequence is TGTGCCAGCAGCCCGATTCAGGGCTTCTTT. The V and J segments used are TRBV9 and TRBJ1-1, with a weak D call of TRBD1 (5 bases match). According to the germline V gene, CDR1 reads SGDLS and CDR2 reads YYNGEE. The CDR3 sequence holds 10 residues, the cysteine and phenylalanine included. Only CDR3 DNA remains: 30 bases, in frame from the first base. V is reduced by 4 bases and J by 14 bases, leaving a spacing of 12 bases between them.